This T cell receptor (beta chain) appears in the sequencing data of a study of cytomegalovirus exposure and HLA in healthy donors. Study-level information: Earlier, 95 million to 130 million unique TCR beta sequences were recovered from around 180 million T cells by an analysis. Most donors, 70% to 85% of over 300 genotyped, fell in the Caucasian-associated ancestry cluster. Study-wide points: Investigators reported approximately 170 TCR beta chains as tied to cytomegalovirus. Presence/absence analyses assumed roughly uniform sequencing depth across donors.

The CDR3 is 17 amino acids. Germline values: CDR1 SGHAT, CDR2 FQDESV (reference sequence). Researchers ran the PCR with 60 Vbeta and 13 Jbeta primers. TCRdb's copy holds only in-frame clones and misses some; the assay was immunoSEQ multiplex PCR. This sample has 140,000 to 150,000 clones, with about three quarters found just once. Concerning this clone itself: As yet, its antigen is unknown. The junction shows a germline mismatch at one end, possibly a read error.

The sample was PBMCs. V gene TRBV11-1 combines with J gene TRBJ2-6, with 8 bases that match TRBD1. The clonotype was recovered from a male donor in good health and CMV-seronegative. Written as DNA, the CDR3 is TGTGCCAGCAGCTTCAGGGGGCAGAGCTCTGGGGCCAACGGCCTGACTTTC. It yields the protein CASSFRGQSSGANGLTF.